This T cell receptor (beta chain) is from a study of blood T cell repertoires in COVID-19. Background on the study: The study drew acute and convalescent COVID-19 samples from the United States, Italy and Spain. PBMCs, B-cell-depleted T cells, or T cells provided the cDNA or gDNA that made up the material.

Only in-frame clones appear in the TCRdb table, and some are missing; sequencing was by immunoSEQ multiplex PCR. Of 95,000 to 150,000 clones in the sample, around 76% were seen once. CDR1 and CDR2 from the germline V gene are KGHDR and SFDVKD. Deletions cut 4 bases from V and 7 bases from J, with 13 bases between. This CDR3 contains 15 residues. The chain joins TRBV24-1 to TRBJ1-6; D not resolved. This clonotype originated in a man in his 70s with acute or convalescent COVID-19. The specimen sequenced was peripheral blood. CDR3 in amino acids: CATSDPRTGNSPLHF. CDR3 sequence (DNA): TGTGCCACCAGTGACCCCCGAACGGGAAATTCACCCCTCCACTTT.